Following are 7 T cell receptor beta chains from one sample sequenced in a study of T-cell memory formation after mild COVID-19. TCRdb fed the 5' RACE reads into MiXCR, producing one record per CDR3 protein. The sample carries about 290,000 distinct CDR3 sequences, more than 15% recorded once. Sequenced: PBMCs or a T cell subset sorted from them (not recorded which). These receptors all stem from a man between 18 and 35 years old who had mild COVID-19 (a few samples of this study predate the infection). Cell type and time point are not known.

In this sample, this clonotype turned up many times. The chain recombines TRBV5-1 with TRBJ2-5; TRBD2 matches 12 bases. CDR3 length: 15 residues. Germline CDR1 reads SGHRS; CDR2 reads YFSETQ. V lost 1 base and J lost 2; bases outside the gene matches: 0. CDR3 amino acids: CASSLTSGGQETQYF. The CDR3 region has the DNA TGCGCCAGCAGCTTGACTAGCGGGGGGCAAGAGACCCAGTACTTC.

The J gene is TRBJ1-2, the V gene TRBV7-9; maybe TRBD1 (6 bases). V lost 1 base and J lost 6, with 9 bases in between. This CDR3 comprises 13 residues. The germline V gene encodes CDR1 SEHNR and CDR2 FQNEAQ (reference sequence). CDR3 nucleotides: TGTGCCAGCAGCTTAGAGGGGGAAGATGGCTACACCTTC. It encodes CASSLEGEDGYTF.

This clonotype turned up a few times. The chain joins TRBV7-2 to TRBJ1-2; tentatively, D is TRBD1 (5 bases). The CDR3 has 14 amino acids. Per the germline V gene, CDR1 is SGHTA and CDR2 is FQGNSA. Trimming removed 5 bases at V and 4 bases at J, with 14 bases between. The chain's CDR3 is CASSTQGPGYGYTF. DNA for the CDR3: TGTGCCAGCAGCACCCAGGGTCCGGGCTATGGCTACACCTTC.

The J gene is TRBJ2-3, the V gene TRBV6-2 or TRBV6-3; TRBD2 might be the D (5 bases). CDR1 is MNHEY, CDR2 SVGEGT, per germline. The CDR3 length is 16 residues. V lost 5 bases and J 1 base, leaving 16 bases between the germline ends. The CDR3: CASSPGVGAGTDTQYF. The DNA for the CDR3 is TGTGCCAGCAGTCCCGGGGTTGGTGCGGGCACAGATACGCAGTATTTT.

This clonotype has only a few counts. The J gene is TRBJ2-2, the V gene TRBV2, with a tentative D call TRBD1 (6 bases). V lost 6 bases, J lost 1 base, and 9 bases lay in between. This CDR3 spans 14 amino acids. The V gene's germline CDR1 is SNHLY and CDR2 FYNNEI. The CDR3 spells CASRGHQNTGELFF. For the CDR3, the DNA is TGTGCCAGCAGGGGACACCAGAACACCGGGGAGCTGTTTTTT. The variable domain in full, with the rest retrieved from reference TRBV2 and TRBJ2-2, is EPEVTQTPSHQVTQMGQEVILRCVPISNHLYFYWYRQILGQKVEFLVSFYNNEISEKSEIFDDQFSVERPDGSNFTLKIRSTKLEDSAMYFCASRGHQNTGELFFGEGSRLTVL.

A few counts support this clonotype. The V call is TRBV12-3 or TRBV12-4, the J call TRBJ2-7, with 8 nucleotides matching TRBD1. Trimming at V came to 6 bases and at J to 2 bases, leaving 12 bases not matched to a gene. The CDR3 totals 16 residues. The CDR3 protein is CASSPTPGQGPYEQYF. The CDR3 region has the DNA TGTGCCAGCAGCCCCACCCCCGGACAGGGCCCCTACGAGCAGTACTTC.

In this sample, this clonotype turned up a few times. CDR3 nucleotide sequence: TGTGCCAGCAGTCGACAGGGCGGGAACGAGCAGTACGTC. Translation: CASSRQGGNEQYV. The genes are TRBV6-5 and TRBJ2-7, with D possibly matching TRBD1 (7 bases). V lost 5 bases to trimming and J lost 5 bases, with 13 bases between them. CDR3 length: 13 residues. The germline V gene has CDR1 MNHEY and CDR2 SVGAGI.